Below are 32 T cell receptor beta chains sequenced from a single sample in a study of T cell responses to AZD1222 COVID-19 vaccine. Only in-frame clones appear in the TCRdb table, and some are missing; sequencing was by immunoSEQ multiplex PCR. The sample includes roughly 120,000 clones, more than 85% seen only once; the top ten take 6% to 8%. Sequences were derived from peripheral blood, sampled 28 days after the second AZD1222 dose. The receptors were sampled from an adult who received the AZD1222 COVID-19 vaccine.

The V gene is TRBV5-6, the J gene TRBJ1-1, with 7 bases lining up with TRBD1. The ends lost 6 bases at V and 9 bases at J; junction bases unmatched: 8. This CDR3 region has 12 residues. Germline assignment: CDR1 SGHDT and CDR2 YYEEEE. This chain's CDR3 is CASTTGDLKAFF. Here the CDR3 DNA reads TGTGCCAGCACCACAGGGGATTTGAAAGCTTTCTTT.

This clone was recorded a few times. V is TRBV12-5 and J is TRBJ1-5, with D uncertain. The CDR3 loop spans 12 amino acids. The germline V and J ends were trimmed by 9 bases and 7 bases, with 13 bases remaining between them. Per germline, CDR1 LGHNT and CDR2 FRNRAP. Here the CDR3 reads CARKRETQPQHF. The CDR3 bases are TGTGCTAGGAAGAGGGAGACGCAGCCCCAGCATTTT.

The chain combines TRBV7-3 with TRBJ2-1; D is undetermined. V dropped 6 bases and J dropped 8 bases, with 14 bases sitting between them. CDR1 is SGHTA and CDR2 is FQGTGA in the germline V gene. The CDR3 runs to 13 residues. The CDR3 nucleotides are TGTGCCAGCAGACCAACCATGGTGGATGAGCAGTTCTTC. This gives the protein CASRPTMVDEQFF.

CDR3 loop: CASSSSPGQLSTDTQYF. CDR3 DNA: TGTGCCAGCAGTTCCTCTCCGGGACAGCTAAGCACAGATACGCAGTATTTT. The J gene is TRBJ2-3, the V gene TRBV28; 7 bases line up with TRBD1. The CDR3 is 17 residues long. Germline lookup yields CDR1 MDHEN and CDR2 SYDVKM. V was pared by 4 bases and J by 0 bases, with 10 bases of the junction left unmatched.

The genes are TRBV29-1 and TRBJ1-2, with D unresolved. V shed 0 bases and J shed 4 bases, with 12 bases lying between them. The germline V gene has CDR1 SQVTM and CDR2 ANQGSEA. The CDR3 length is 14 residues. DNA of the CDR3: TGCAGCGTTGAAGATCTGGGGAGAGGCTATGGCTACACCTTC. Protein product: CSVEDLGRGYGYTF.

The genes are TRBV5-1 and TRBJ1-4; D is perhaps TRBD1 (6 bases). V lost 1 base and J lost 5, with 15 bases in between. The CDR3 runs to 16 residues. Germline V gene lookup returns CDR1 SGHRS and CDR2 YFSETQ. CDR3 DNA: TGCGCCAGCAGCTTGAGAGGGGGGGAAGTGAATGAAAAACTGTTTTTT. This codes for CASSLRGGEVNEKLFF.

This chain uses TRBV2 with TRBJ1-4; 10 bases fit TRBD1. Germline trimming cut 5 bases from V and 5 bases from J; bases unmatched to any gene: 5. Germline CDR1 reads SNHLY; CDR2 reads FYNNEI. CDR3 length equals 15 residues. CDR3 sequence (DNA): TGTGCCAGCAGTCCAGACAGGGGGCGGAATGAAAAACTGTTTTTT. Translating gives CASSPDRGRNEKLFF.

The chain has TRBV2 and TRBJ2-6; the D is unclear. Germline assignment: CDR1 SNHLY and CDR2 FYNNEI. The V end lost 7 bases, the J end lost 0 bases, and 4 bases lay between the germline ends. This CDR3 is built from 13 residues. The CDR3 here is CASKSSGANVLTF. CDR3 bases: TGTGCCAGCAAGAGCTCTGGGGCCAACGTCCTGACTTTC. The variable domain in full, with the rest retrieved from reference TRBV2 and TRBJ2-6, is EPEVTQTPSHQVTQMGQEVILRCVPISNHLYFYWYRQILGQKVEFLVSFYNNEISEKSEIFDDQFSVERPDGSNFTLKIRSTKLEDSAMYFCASKSSGANVLTFGAGSRLTVL.

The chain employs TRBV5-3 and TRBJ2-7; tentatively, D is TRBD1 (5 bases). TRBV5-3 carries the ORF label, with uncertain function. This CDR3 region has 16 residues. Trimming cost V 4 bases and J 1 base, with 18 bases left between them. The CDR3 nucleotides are TGTGCCAGAAGCCCTAAACAGGTGGGCCCATCCTACGAGCAGTACTTC. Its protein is CARSPKQVGPSYEQYF.

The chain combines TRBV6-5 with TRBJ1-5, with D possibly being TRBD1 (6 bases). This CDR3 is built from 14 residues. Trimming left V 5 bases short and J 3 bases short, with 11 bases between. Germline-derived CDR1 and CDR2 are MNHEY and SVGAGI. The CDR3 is CASSTGRDNQPQHF. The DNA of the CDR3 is TGTGCCAGCAGTACAGGGAGGGACAATCAGCCCCAGCATTTT.

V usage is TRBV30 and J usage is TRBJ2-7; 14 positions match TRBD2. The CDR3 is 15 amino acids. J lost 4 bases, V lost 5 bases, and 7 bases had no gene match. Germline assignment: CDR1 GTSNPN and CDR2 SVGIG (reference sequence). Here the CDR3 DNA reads TGTGCCTGGTCGACCGGGACTAGCGGGAGTTACGAGCAGTACTTC. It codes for CAWSTGTSGSYEQYF. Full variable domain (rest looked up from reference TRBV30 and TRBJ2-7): SQTIHQWPATLVQPVGSPLSLECTVEGTSNPNLYWYRQAAGRGLQLLFYSVGIGQISSEVPQNLSASRPQDRQFILSSKKLLLSDSGFYLCAWSTGTSGSYEQYFGPGTRLTVT.

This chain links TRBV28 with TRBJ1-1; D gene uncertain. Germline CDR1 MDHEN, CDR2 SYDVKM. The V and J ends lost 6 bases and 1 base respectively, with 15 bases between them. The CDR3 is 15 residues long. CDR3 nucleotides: TGTGCCAGCAGACCACAGTCCGCACGGAACACTGAAGCTTTCTTT. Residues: CASRPQSARNTEAFF. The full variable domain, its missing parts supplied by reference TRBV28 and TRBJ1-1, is DVKVTQSSRYLVKRTGEKVFLECVQDMDHENMFWYRQDPGLGLRLIYFSYDVKMKEKGDIPEGYSVSREKKERFSLILESASTNQTSMYLCASRPQSARNTEAFFGQGTRLTVV.

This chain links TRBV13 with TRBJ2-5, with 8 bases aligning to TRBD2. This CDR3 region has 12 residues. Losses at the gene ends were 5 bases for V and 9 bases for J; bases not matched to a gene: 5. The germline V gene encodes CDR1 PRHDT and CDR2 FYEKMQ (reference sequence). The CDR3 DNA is TGTGCCAGCAGCCGGGAGGGGAGGGCCCAGTACTTC. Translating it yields CASSREGRAQYF.

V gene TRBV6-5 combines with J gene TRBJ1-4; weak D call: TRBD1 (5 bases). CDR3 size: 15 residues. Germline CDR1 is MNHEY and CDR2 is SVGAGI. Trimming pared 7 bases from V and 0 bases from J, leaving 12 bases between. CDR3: CASTRDPATNEKLFF. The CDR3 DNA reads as TGTGCCAGCACGCGGGACCCTGCAACTAATGAAAAACTGTTTTTT.

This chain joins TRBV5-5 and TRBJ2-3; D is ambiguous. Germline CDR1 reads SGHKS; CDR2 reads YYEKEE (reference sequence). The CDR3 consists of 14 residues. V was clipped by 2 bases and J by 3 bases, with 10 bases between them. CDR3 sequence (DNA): TGTGCCAGCAGCTTTGAGTTGAGAACAGATACGCAGTATTTT. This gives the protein CASSFELRTDTQYF.

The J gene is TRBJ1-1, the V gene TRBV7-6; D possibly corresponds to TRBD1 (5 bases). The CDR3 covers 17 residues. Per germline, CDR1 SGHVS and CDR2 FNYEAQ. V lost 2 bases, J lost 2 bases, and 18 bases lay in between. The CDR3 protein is CASSLYGEGARNTEAFF. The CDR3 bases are TGTGCCAGCAGCTTATACGGCGAAGGGGCAAGAAACACTGAAGCTTTCTTT.

The CDR3 coding sequence is TGTGCCAGCAGTCGAACAGGGGTTCCCCTCCACTTT. Protein: CASSRTGVPLHF. This chain joins TRBV12-3 or TRBV12-4 and TRBJ1-6; TRBD1 matches 7 bases. After removal of 5 bases from V and 13 bases from J, the junction contained 5 bases not matched to a gene. The CDR3 contains 12 residues.

The CDR3 protein is CASSTLAGVAYNEQFF. DNA of the CDR3: TGTGCCAGTAGTACACTAGCGGGAGTTGCCTACAATGAGCAGTTCTTC. The chain carries TRBV19 and TRBJ2-1, with 11 bases that match TRBD2. Germline lookup yields CDR1 LNHDA and CDR2 SQIVND (reference sequence). The CDR3 length is 16 residues. Trimming cost V 4 bases and J 2 bases; bases outside gene matches: 4.

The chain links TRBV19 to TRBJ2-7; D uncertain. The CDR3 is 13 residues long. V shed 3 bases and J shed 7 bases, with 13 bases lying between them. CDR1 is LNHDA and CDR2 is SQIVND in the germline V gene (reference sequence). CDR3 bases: TGTGCCAGTAGTATGGGGATACTGAAGGAGCAGTACTTC. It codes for CASSMGILKEQYF.

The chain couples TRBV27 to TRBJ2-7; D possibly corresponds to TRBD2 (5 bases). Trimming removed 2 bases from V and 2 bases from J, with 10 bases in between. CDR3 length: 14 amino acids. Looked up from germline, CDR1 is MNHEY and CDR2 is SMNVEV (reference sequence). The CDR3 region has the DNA TGTGCCAGCAGTTTAGGCGGGCCAGCCTACGAGCAGTACTTC. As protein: CASSLGGPAYEQYF.

CDR3 DNA sequence: TGTGCCAGCAGCCAAGATCTAAATCAGCCCCAGCATTTT. Its protein is CASSQDLNQPQHF. The genes are TRBV3-1 (or the pseudogene TRBV3-2) and TRBJ1-5; D uncertain. Germline CDR1 LGHDT, CDR2 YNNKEL (reference sequence). This CDR3 is built from 13 residues. V lost 0 bases to trimming and J lost 4 bases, with 4 bases between them.

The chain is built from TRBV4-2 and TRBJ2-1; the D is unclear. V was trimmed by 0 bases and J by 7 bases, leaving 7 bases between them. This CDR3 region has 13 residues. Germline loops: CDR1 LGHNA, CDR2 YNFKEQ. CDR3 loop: CASSQDSGNEQFF. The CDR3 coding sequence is TGTGCCAGCAGCCAAGATTCCGGGAATGAGCAGTTCTTC.

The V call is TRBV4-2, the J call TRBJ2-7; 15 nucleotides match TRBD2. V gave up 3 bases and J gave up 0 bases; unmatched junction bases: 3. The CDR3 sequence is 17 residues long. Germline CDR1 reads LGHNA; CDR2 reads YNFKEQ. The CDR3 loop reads CASSQEGLAGGSYEQYF. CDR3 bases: TGTGCCAGCAGCCAGGAGGGACTAGCGGGAGGCTCCTACGAGCAGTACTTC.

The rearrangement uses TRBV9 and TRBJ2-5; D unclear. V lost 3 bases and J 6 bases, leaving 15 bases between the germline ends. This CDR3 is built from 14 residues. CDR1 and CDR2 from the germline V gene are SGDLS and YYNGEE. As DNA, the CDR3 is TGTGCCAGCAGCGCCAGTGGGTTTGGACAGACCCAGTACTTC. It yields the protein CASSASGFGQTQYF.

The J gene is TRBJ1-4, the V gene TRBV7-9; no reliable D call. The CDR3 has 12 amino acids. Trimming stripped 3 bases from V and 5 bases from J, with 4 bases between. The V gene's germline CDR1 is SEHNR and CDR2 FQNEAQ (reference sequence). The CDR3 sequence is CASSLLNEKLFF. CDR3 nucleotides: TGTGCCAGCAGCTTGTTAAATGAAAAACTGTTTTTT.

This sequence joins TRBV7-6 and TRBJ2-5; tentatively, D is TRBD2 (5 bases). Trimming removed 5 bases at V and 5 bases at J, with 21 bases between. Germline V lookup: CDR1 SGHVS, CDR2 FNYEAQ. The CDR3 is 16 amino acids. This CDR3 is CASSATAGAGWETQYF. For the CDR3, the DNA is TGTGCCAGCAGCGCCACGGCGGGCGCAGGCTGGGAGACCCAGTACTTC.

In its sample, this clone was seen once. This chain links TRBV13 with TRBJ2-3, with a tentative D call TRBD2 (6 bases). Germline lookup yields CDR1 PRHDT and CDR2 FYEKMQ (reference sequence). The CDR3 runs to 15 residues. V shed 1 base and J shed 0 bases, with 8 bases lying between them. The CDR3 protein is CASSLARDSTDTQYF. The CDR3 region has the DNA TGTGCCAGCAGCTTAGCGCGGGATAGCACAGATACGCAGTATTTT.

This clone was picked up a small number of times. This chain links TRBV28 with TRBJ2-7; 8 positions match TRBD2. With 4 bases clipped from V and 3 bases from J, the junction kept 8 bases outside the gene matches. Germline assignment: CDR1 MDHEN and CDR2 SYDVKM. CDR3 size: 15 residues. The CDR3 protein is CASSSLTGTSYEQYF. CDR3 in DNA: TGTGCCAGCAGTTCTCTCACCGGGACTAGCTACGAGCAGTACTTC. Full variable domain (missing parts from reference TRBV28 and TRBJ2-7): DVKVTQSSRYLVKRTGEKVFLECVQDMDHENMFWYRQDPGLGLRLIYFSYDVKMKEKGDIPEGYSVSREKKERFSLILESASTNQTSMYLCASSSLTGTSYEQYFGPGTRLTVT.

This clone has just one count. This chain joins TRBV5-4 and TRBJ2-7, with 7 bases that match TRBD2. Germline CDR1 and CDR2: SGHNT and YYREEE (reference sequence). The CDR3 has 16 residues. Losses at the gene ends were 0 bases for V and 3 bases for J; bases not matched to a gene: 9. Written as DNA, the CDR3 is TGTGCCAGCAGCTTGGACAAGGCGGGAGCAGGCTACGAGCAGTACTTC. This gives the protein CASSLDKAGAGYEQYF.

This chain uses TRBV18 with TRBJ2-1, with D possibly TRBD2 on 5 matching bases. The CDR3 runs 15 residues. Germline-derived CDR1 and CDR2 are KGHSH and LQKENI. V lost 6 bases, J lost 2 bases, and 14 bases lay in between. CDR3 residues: CASSGSLGAYNEQFF. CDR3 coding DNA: TGTGCCAGCTCCGGGTCCCTCGGGGCCTACAATGAGCAGTTCTTC. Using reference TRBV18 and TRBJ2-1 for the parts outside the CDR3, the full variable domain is NAGVMQNPRHLVRRRGQEARLRCSPMKGHSHVYWYRQLPEEGLKFMVYLQKENIIDESGMPKERFSAEFPKEGPSILRIQQVVRGDSAAYFCASSGSLGAYNEQFFGPGTRLTVL.

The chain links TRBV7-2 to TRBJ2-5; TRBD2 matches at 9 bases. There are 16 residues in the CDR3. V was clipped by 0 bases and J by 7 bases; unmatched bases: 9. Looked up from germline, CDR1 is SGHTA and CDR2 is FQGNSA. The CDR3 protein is CASSLALASGAGTQYF. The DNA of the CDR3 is TGTGCCAGCAGCTTAGCGCTCGCTAGCGGGGCAGGGACCCAGTACTTC.

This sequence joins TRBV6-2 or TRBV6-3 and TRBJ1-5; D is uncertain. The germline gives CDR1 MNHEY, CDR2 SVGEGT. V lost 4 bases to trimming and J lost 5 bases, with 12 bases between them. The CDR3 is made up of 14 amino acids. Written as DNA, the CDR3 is TGTGCCAGCAGTTGGCCGGAGGAGGATCAGCCCCAGCATTTT. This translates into CASSWPEEDQPQHF.